Following are 20 T cell receptor beta chains from one sample sequenced in a study of CD8 T cells in Susac syndrome. With random hexamers, roughly 0.5 to 1 ug RNA was reverse transcribed. From the immunoSEQ multiplex PCR reads, TCRdb called clonotypes with MiXCR, one entry per CDR3 protein. The top ten hold roughly 0.12% of the sample, which has about 180,000 distinct CDR3 sequences, roughly 92% seen once. What was sequenced was CD4+ T cells from PBMCs. The receptors were sampled from a human donor with Susac syndrome.

The chain uses TRBV29-1 and TRBJ2-5, with D possibly being TRBD1 (6 bases). The germline gives CDR1 SQVTM, CDR2 ANQGSEA. The CDR3 is 14 amino acids. V shed 5 bases and J shed 2 bases, with 15 bases lying between them. CDR3 sequence: CSVQTTGRQETQYF. The DNA for the CDR3 is TGCAGCGTTCAGACGACAGGTCGGCAAGAGACCCAGTACTTC.

V and J are TRBV20-1 and TRBJ1-4; D is undetermined. CDR3 length equals 14 residues. Trimming left V 0 bases short and J 4 bases short, with 9 bases between. Germline CDR1 reads DFQATT; CDR2 reads SNEGSKA (reference sequence). The chain's CDR3 is CSARDVADNEKLFF. The CDR3 DNA is TGCAGTGCTAGAGATGTGGCGGATAATGAAAAACTGTTTTTT.

The genes are TRBV6-2 or TRBV6-3 and TRBJ1-1; D unclear. The CDR3 is 13 amino acids. V lost 5 bases to trimming and J lost 8 bases, with 15 bases between them. The V gene's germline CDR1 is MNHEY and CDR2 SVGEGT. This CDR3 reads CASSRSSEREAFF. The CDR3 DNA is TGTGCCAGCAGTCGCAGTTCCGAAAGGGAAGCTTTCTTT.

This chain joins TRBV4-2 and TRBJ2-3; possibly TRBD1 or TRBD2 for D (5 bases each). The CDR3 spans 16 residues. CDR1 and CDR2 from the germline V gene are LGHNA and YNFKEQ. The V end lost 4 bases, the J end lost 7 bases, and 21 bases lay between the germline ends. The DNA of the CDR3 is TGTGCCAGCAGCCCTAACTCGGGGCCTCCCGAGAATACGCAGTATTTT. Its protein product is CASSPNSGPPENTQYF.

The V call is TRBV3-1, the J call TRBJ2-7; possibly TRBD2 for D (5 bases). Germline V gene data show CDR1 as LGHDT and CDR2 as YNNKEL (reference sequence). The CDR3 consists of 15 residues. V lost 0 bases to trimming and J lost 0 bases, with 9 bases between them. The CDR3: CASSQEGLGSYEQYF. CDR3 coding DNA: TGTGCCAGCAGCCAAGAAGGACTGGGCTCCTACGAGCAGTACTTC.

The J gene is TRBJ1-1, the V gene TRBV2; a possible D gene is TRBD1 (5 bases). The germline V and J ends were trimmed by 2 bases and 4 bases, with 11 bases remaining between them. Germline V gene data show CDR1 as SNHLY and CDR2 as FYNNEI. The CDR3 extends over 14 amino acids. The CDR3 nucleotides read TGTGCCAGCAGTGAATCCCCGAGGGGCACTGAAGCTTTCTTT. It is translated as CASSESPRGTEAFF.

The rearrangement links TRBV7-2 to TRBJ1-5; D is perhaps TRBD1 (5 bases). Germline-derived CDR1 and CDR2 are SGHTA and FQGNSA. Trimming removed 5 bases from V and 1 base from J, with 12 bases in between. The CDR3 is 15 amino acids. CDR3 in DNA: TGTGCCAGCAGCAGGACATACTTCAGCAATCAGCCCCAGCATTTT. Protein: CASSRTYFSNQPQHF.

The V and J genes are TRBV7-9 and TRBJ2-5; D might be TRBD1 (6 bases). The germline V and J ends were trimmed by 5 bases and 5 bases, with 21 bases remaining between them. The V gene's germline CDR1 is SEHNR and CDR2 FQNEAQ (reference sequence). The CDR3 has 16 amino acids. CDR3 loop: CASSPENNRVRETQYF. The CDR3 bases are TGTGCCAGCAGCCCAGAAAACAACAGGGTCCGGGAGACCCAGTACTTC. The whole variable domain, filled in from reference TRBV7-9 and TRBJ2-5, reads DTGVSQNPRHKITKRGQNVTFRCDPISEHNRLYWYRQTLGQGPEFLTYFQNEAQLEKSRLLSDRFSAERPKGSFSTLEIQRTEQGDSAMYLCASSPENNRVRETQYFGPGTRLLVL.

V usage is TRBV6-2 or TRBV6-3 and J usage is TRBJ1-5; D not resolved. This CDR3 spans 13 amino acids. Germline V lookup: CDR1 MNHEY, CDR2 SVGEGT. Trimming took 2 bases from V and 1 from J, leaving 3 bases between them. CDR3 coding DNA: TGTGCCAGCAGTTACGGGAGCAATCAGCCCCAGCATTTT. This gives the protein CASSYGSNQPQHF.

The chain employs TRBV20-1 and TRBJ2-2; D uncertain. V was clipped by 3 bases and J by 8 bases, with 10 bases between them. CDR3 length: 12 residues. Germline V lookup: CDR1 DFQATT, CDR2 SNEGSKA (reference sequence). The CDR3 loop is CSASPWEGELFF. CDR3 bases: TGCAGTGCTAGCCCATGGGAAGGGGAGCTGTTTTTT.

The gene calls are TRBV7-2 and TRBJ2-5, with 11 nucleotides matching TRBD2. The length of the CDR3 is 16 residues. Germline values: CDR1 SGHTA, CDR2 FQGNSA. V was clipped by 2 bases and J by 2 bases; unmatched bases: 4. CDR3 residues: CASSLSLAGGQETQYF. The CDR3 coding sequence is TGTGCCAGCAGCTTATCTTTAGCGGGGGGGCAAGAGACCCAGTACTTC.

The chain has TRBV2 and TRBJ2-3, with 10 nucleotides matching TRBD2. The length of the CDR3 is 14 residues. Germline V gene sequence: CDR1 SNHLY, CDR2 FYNNEI. V shed 5 bases and J 6 bases; nucleotides not matched to a gene: 5. DNA for the CDR3: TGTGCCAGCAGTAATAGCGGGGGGCTGGATACGCAGTATTTT. As protein: CASSNSGGLDTQYF.

The V gene is TRBV29-1, the J gene TRBJ1-5, with 7 bases identical to TRBD1. CDR1 SQVTM and CDR2 ANQGSEA come from the germline V gene. The ends lost 8 bases at V and 0 bases at J; junction bases unmatched: 4. This CDR3 region has 13 residues. This CDR3 reads CSRRQGSNQPQHF. The CDR3 nucleotides read TGCAGCCGTCGACAGGGTAGCAATCAGCCCCAGCATTTT.

The V gene is TRBV10-3, the J gene TRBJ2-3; 10 bases fit TRBD1. The V segment lost 8 bases and the J segment 1 base; nucleotides outside the gene matches: 3. The CDR3 is made up of 14 amino acids. The V gene's germline CDR1 is ENHRY and CDR2 SYGVKD. The CDR3 loop reads CAIWGTGGTDTQYF. CDR3 coding DNA: TGTGCCATCTGGGGGACAGGGGGCACAGATACGCAGTATTTT.

The rearrangement links TRBV25-1 to TRBJ1-6; TRBD1 aligns across 7 bases. This CDR3 spans 14 amino acids. The junction had 14 bases not matched to a gene; V was cut back by 7 bases and J by 14 bases. Germline V gene sequence: CDR1 MGHDK, CDR2 SYGVNS. CDR3 bases: TGTGCCAGCAATGAGGGGGCCGCCGGGGGGTCCCTCCACTTT. Its translation is CASNEGAAGGSLHF.

The chain combines TRBV9 with TRBJ2-2; 8 nucleotides match TRBD2. After removal of 2 bases from V and 1 base from J, the junction contained 7 bases not matched to a gene. Germline-derived CDR1 and CDR2 are SGDLS and YYNGEE. The CDR3 runs to 17 residues. CDR3 DNA: TGTGCCAGCAGCGTTGGTAATAGCGGGGTGAACACCGGGGAGCTGTTTTTT. Its protein product is CASSVGNSGVNTGELFF.

The V gene is TRBV5-4, the J gene TRBJ1-4; weak D call: TRBD1 (6 bases). Germline V gives CDR1 SGHNT, CDR2 YYREEE (reference sequence). V dropped 1 base and J dropped 2 bases, with 9 bases sitting between them. The CDR3 has 15 residues. CDR3 amino acids: CASSLFGGTNEKLFF. In DNA form, the CDR3 reads TGTGCCAGCAGCTTGTTTGGGGGCACTAATGAAAAACTGTTTTTT.

The chain employs TRBV2 and TRBJ2-2, with D possibly being TRBD2 (5 bases). V lost 8 bases, J lost 0 bases, and 10 bases lay in between. The CDR3 loop spans 14 amino acids. Looked up from germline, CDR1 is SNHLY and CDR2 is FYNNEI. The CDR3 loop is CASGRTPNTGELFF. CDR3 DNA sequence: TGTGCCAGCGGCAGGACTCCGAACACCGGGGAGCTGTTTTTT.

The V gene is TRBV20-1, the J gene TRBJ1-1; the D is unclear. This CDR3 region has 14 residues. Germline CDR1 and CDR2: DFQATT and SNEGSKA (reference sequence). The V end lost 0 bases, the J end lost 1 base, and 9 bases lay between the germline ends. DNA of the CDR3: TGCAGTGCTAGAGATCGGGTGGCGAACACTGAAGCTTTCTTT. Translated: CSARDRVANTEAFF.

V is TRBV20-1 and J is TRBJ2-1, with 8 bases identical to TRBD2. The CDR3 is made up of 13 amino acids. Trimming removed 1 base from V and 6 bases from J; junction bases left unmatched: 2. CDR1 is DFQATT and CDR2 is SNEGSKA in the germline V gene (reference sequence). The DNA for the CDR3 is TGCAGTGCTAGAGTGGGGACTAGCAATGAGCAGTTCTTC. This gives the protein CSARVGTSNEQFF.